A single sample is the source of the 25 T cell receptor beta chains below, sequenced in a study of beta chain features in type 1 diabetes. No cognate antigen is known for these TCRs. Overall study findings and caveats: All four CD4+ subsets of Type 1 diabetes patients contained TCRB CDR3s that were moderately but significantly shorter.

Expressed TCRB transcripts were sequenced because the isolated RNA had all been reverse transcribed beforehand. The method was immunoSEQ multiplex PCR; TCRdb's version includes in-frame clones alone and lacks a portion of them. The profile shows some 640,000 clones, around an eighth of them singletons. Sequencing was performed on naive CD4+ T cells from blood. These receptors were taken from a man between 18 and 35 years old with type 1 diabetes.

J is TRBJ2-4 and V is TRBV30; D gene unclear. There are 13 residues in the CDR3. The germline CDR1 and CDR2 sequences are GTSNPN and SVGIG (reference sequence). With 0 bases removed from V and 6 bases from J, the gap between germline ends came to 9 bases. CDR3 in DNA: TGTGCCTGGAGTGTAGTGGCAGTAAACATTCAGTACTTC. Translated, it gives CAWSVVAVNIQYF.

CDR3 region: CSVAADSYEQYF. CDR3 coding DNA: TGCAGCGTTGCGGCGGACTCCTACGAGCAGTACTTC. The rearrangement joins TRBV29-1 to TRBJ2-5; D call uncertain. The J call is in doubt because the DNA end fits TRBJ2-7 better. Germline V gene sequence: CDR1 SQVTM, CDR2 ANQGSEA. The CDR3 is 12 residues long.

J is TRBJ2-5 and V is TRBV7-3, with D maybe TRBD1 (6 bases). The CDR3 covers 16 residues. CDR1 and CDR2 from the germline V gene are SGHTA and FQGTGA. Trimming took off 2 bases at V and 9 bases at J, with 22 bases between the two ends. DNA for the CDR3: TGTGCCAGCAGCTTACAAGGGGGAAGGTCCGTTATGGCCCAGTACTTC. This gives the protein CASSLQGGRSVMAQYF.

The V call is TRBV2, the J call TRBJ1-5; 10 bases fit TRBD1. After removal of 10 bases from V and 2 bases from J, the junction contained 8 bases not matched to a gene. The germline V gene has CDR1 SNHLY and CDR2 FYNNEI. The CDR3 spans 15 residues. CDR3 in amino acids: CATTGGTGGNQPQHF. The CDR3 DNA reads as TGTGCCACCACCGGCGGGACAGGGGGCAATCAGCCCCAGCATTTT. Full variable domain (remainder filled in from reference TRBV2 and TRBJ1-5): EPEVTQTPSHQVTQMGQEVILRCVPISNHLYFYWYRQILGQKVEFLVSFYNNEISEKSEIFDDQFSVERPDGSNFTLKIRSTKLEDSAMYFCATTGGTGGNQPQHFGDGTRLSIL.

The chain recombines TRBV9 with TRBJ1-6; maybe TRBD1 (5 bases). CDR1 is SGDLS and CDR2 is YYNGEE in the germline V gene. V was pared by 3 bases and J by 11 bases, with 18 bases between. This CDR3 has 15 residues. CDR3 sequence reads: CASSAFGGGRTPLHF. The DNA for the CDR3 is TGTGCCAGCAGCGCCTTTGGGGGGGGAAGGACACCCCTCCACTTT.

Only a few counts were recorded for this clone. The chain is built from TRBV14 and TRBJ2-4; 7 positions agree with TRBD2. V was pared by 0 bases and J by 12 bases, with 5 bases of the junction left unmatched. This CDR3 is built from 13 residues. CDR1 SGHDN and CDR2 FVKESK come from the germline V gene. The CDR3 here is CASSQDRTRTQYF. The DNA for the CDR3 is TGTGCCAGCAGCCAAGATAGGACTAGGACTCAGTACTTC.

This clone was recorded a few times. The chain couples TRBV28 to TRBJ1-1, with 8 bases matching TRBD1. This CDR3 is built from 17 residues. V gave up 6 bases and J gave up 0 bases; unmatched junction bases: 12. Germline CDR1 MDHEN, CDR2 SYDVKM. CDR3 DNA sequence: TGTGCCAGCAGGGGGACAGGTCTGGGGGTAATGAACACTGAAGCTTTCTTT. As protein: CASRGTGLGVMNTEAFF.

This clone was detected only a few times. V is TRBV30 and J is TRBJ2-3; no firm D call. CDR1 is GTSNPN and CDR2 is SVGIG in the germline V gene (reference sequence). Trimming left V 1 base short and J 6 bases short, with 8 bases between. The length of the CDR3 is 12 residues. The CDR3, as DNA: TGTGCCTGGAGTGCTACCCGTGATACGCAGTATTTT. Translation: CAWSATRDTQYF.

This clone came up a few times. The chain has TRBV7-8 and TRBJ2-4; TRBD1 agrees at 8 bases. Germline V gives CDR1 SGHVS, CDR2 FQNEAQ. The V segment lost 4 bases and the J segment 8 bases; nucleotides outside the gene matches: 4. This CDR3 is 13 amino acids long. CDR3 nucleotide sequence: TGTGCCAGCAGCTACAGGGGGATGGACATTCAGTACTTC. Its protein product is CASSYRGMDIQYF.

The chain uses TRBV19 and TRBJ2-5; no clear D. Germline V gives CDR1 LNHDA, CDR2 SQIVND (reference sequence). Trimming took off 6 bases at V and 4 bases at J, with 12 bases between the two ends. The length of the CDR3 is 13 residues. Written as DNA, the CDR3 is TGTGCCAGTAGAGCCGCCGCCAGAGAGACCCAGTACTTC. This gives the protein CASRAAARETQYF.

This chain links TRBV4-2 with TRBJ1-1; D is undetermined. V lost 6 bases and J lost 0, with 14 bases in between. The germline CDR1 and CDR2 sequences are LGHNA and YNFKEQ. The CDR3 extends over 15 amino acids. This CDR3 reads CASRGNPTVNTEAFF. DNA for the CDR3: TGTGCCAGCAGGGGAAACCCGACGGTGAACACTGAAGCTTTCTTT.

In its sample, this clone was seen a few times. Other DNA sequences of this sample code for an identical CDR3. The chain joins TRBV7-2 to TRBJ2-5, with D perhaps being TRBD1 or TRBD2 (5 bases each). The germline V gene has CDR1 SGHTA and CDR2 FQGNSA. There are 13 residues in the CDR3. V shed 5 bases and J shed 2 bases, with 9 bases lying between them. The CDR3 DNA is TGTGCCAGCAGCCGGGACCCACAAGAGACCCAGTACTTC. This gives the protein CASSRDPQETQYF.

This clone appeared a few times. The chain carries TRBV30 and TRBJ1-3; 9 positions match TRBD1. Trimming at V came to 4 bases and at J to 2 bases, leaving 12 bases not matched to a gene. The CDR3 loop spans 17 amino acids. Germline CDR1 is GTSNPN and CDR2 is SVGIG (reference sequence). The DNA for the CDR3 is TGTGCCTGGACCGGACAGGGGCTTGGATTTACTGGAAACACCATATATTTT. This translates into CAWTGQGLGFTGNTIYF. Full variable domain (remainder filled in from reference TRBV30 and TRBJ1-3): SQTIHQWPATLVQPVGSPLSLECTVEGTSNPNLYWYRQAAGRGLQLLFYSVGIGQISSEVPQNLSASRPQDRQFILSSKKLLLSDSGFYLCAWTGQGLGFTGNTIYFGEGSWLTVV.

This chain links TRBV18 with TRBJ1-5, with TRBD1 identical over 7 bases. The CDR3 runs 15 residues. Per the germline V gene, CDR1 is KGHSH and CDR2 is LQKENI. The V and J ends lost 4 bases and 1 base, in that order; junction bases with no gene match: 4. CDR3 region: CASSLTQGSNQPQHF. CDR3 in DNA: TGTGCCAGCTCACTAACACAGGGGAGCAATCAGCCCCAGCATTTT.

The sample holds a few counts of this clone. V is TRBV10-3 and J is TRBJ2-5; 8 bases align to TRBD1. The CDR3 has 14 residues. CDR1 ENHRY and CDR2 SYGVKD come from the germline V gene. V shed 7 bases and J 3 bases; nucleotides not matched to a gene: 7. CDR3 amino acids: CAIMSGTGEETQYF. For the CDR3, the DNA is TGTGCCATCATGTCCGGGACAGGAGAAGAGACCCAGTACTTC.

This chain links TRBV28 with TRBJ2-2; 8 bases are shared with TRBD2. The germline V gene has CDR1 MDHEN and CDR2 SYDVKM. The length of the CDR3 is 14 residues. Germline trimming cut 8 bases from V and 5 bases from J; bases unmatched to any gene: 7. The CDR3 DNA reads TGTGCCAGCCGCGGAGCGGGAGATACCGGGGAGCTGTTTTTT. Residues: CASRGAGDTGELFF. The full variable domain, rest sourced from reference TRBV28 and TRBJ2-2, is DVKVTQSSRYLVKRTGEKVFLECVQDMDHENMFWYRQDPGLGLRLIYFSYDVKMKEKGDIPEGYSVSREKKERFSLILESASTNQTSMYLCASRGAGDTGELFFGEGSRLTVL.

This clone turned up a few times. V is TRBV30 and J is TRBJ1-1, with TRBD1 matching 7 bases. Trimming took 7 bases from V and 3 from J; bases not matched to a gene: 8. The CDR3 has 13 residues. The germline CDR1 and CDR2 sequences are GTSNPN and SVGIG (reference sequence). CDR3 region: CASRTGPYTEAFF. As DNA, the CDR3 is TGTGCCTCTAGGACAGGCCCGTACACTGAAGCTTTCTTT.

The rearrangement uses TRBV6-5 and TRBJ1-4; 9 bases align to TRBD1. Germline loops: CDR1 MNHEY, CDR2 SVGAGI. V lost 4 bases to trimming and J lost 8 bases; unmatched junction nucleotides: 5. This CDR3 contains 14 residues. CDR3 protein: CASSLDRGDEKLFF. The CDR3 coding sequence is TGTGCCAGCAGTTTGGACAGGGGAGACGAAAAACTGTTTTTT.

This clone was recorded a few times. The chain is built from TRBV5-1 and TRBJ2-2; TRBD2 agrees at 10 bases. V shed 4 bases and J 5 bases; nucleotides not matched to a gene: 20. The CDR3 is made up of 20 amino acids. Germline CDR1 SGHRS, CDR2 YFSETQ. CDR3 residues: CASSPGGGTSVRRGTGELFF. CDR3 DNA: TGCGCCAGCAGCCCGGGCGGAGGGACTAGCGTACGGAGAGGGACCGGGGAGCTGTTTTTT.

This clone was detected a few times. The chain uses TRBV30 and TRBJ2-2; 12 nucleotides line up with TRBD2. J was trimmed by 7 bases and V by 4 bases; bases with no gene match: 4. The CDR3 loop spans 14 amino acids. The germline gives CDR1 GTSNPN, CDR2 SVGIG (reference sequence). This chain's CDR3 is CAWILAGGHGELFF. Written as DNA, the CDR3 is TGTGCCTGGATACTAGCGGGAGGTCACGGGGAGCTGTTTTTT. The full variable domain, rest sourced from reference TRBV30 and TRBJ2-2, is SQTIHQWPATLVQPVGSPLSLECTVEGTSNPNLYWYRQAAGRGLQLLFYSVGIGQISSEVPQNLSASRPQDRQFILSSKKLLLSDSGFYLCAWILAGGHGELFFGEGSRLTVL.

On this clone: This specimen includes other DNA sequences encoding the same CDR3. The V and J genes are TRBV18 and TRBJ2-7; possible D gene TRBD2, 5 bases. V was clipped by 2 bases and J by 0 bases, with 5 bases between them. From germline, CDR1 is KGHSH and CDR2 LQKENI. This CDR3 is built from 13 residues. As DNA, the CDR3 is TGTGCCAGCTCACCAGGGAGCTCCTACGAGCAGTACTTC. This translates into CASSPGSSYEQYF. The full variable domain, rest sourced from reference TRBV18 and TRBJ2-7, is NAGVMQNPRHLVRRRGQEARLRCSPMKGHSHVYWYRQLPEEGLKFMVYLQKENIIDESGMPKERFSAEFPKEGPSILRIQQVVRGDSAAYFCASSPGSSYEQYFGPGTRLTVT.

V is TRBV7-2 and J is TRBJ2-1, with 8 nucleotides matching TRBD2. The length of the CDR3 is 15 residues. V lost 3 bases and J lost 9; bases outside the gene matches: 10. The germline V gene encodes CDR1 SGHTA and CDR2 FQGNSA. DNA of the CDR3: TGTGCCAGCAGCTTGGCGGGAGGCCCTCGGAGTGAGCAGTTCTTC. It specifies CASSLAGGPRSEQFF.

This clone was observed a few times. The chain combines TRBV19 with TRBJ1-5, with D uncertain. Germline V gives CDR1 LNHDA, CDR2 SQIVND (reference sequence). This CDR3 contains 13 residues. V gave up 6 bases and J gave up 3 bases, with 9 bases separating them. This CDR3 reads CASSPGLNQPQHF. CDR3 DNA: TGTGCCAGTAGCCCGGGCCTCAATCAGCCCCAGCATTTT.

This rearrangement joins TRBV28 to TRBJ1-1; D may be TRBD1 (6 bases). CDR3 size: 11 residues. V was trimmed by 6 bases and J by 7 bases, leaving 9 bases between them. Germline V gene data show CDR1 as MDHEN and CDR2 as SYDVKM. The CDR3 is CASREQGEAFF. The CDR3 region has the DNA TGTGCCAGCAGAGAACAGGGTGAAGCTTTCTTT. The full variable domain, completed using reference TRBV28 and TRBJ1-1, is DVKVTQSSRYLVKRTGEKVFLECVQDMDHENMFWYRQDPGLGLRLIYFSYDVKMKEKGDIPEGYSVSREKKERFSLILESASTNQTSMYLCASREQGEAFFGQGTRLTVV.

The chain carries TRBV19 and TRBJ1-2; unclear D gene. CDR3 length: 12 amino acids. Trimming cost V 8 bases and J 0 bases, with 7 bases left between them. Germline V gives CDR1 LNHDA, CDR2 SQIVND (reference sequence). This chain's CDR3 is CASLTANYGYTF. The CDR3 DNA sequence: TGTGCCAGTTTAACGGCTAACTATGGCTACACCTTC.